One sample yielded the 21 T cell receptor beta chains listed below, sequenced in a study of low-dose radiotherapy and immunotherapy resistance in tumors. Both TCRalpha and TCRbeta chains were reverse transcribed with V-gene-specific primers. Using a constant-region primer together with a V-primer adapter, TCRs were subjected to 15 to 25 PCR cycles of amplification. In TCRdb, the reads were re-called with MiXCR into one record per CDR3 protein. The sample holds more than 9,000 distinct CDR3 sequences, 75% seen once. The receptors come from a human donor with advanced metastatic prostate, ovarian, gallbladder or colorectal cancer (not recorded which). This table probably holds off-target reads from a library built for another chain.

A remark on this clonotype: The conserved phenylalanine or tryptophan normally closing the CDR3 is absent here, so this likely arose from a read error. The DNA is omitted, as the CDR3 cannot be located on it reliably, and the CDR3 follows TCRdb's listing. J is TRBJ2-4 and V is TRBV25-1; the D call TRBD2 from the table was never checked on the DNA. The germline V gene encodes CDR1 MGHDK and CDR2 SYGVNS. The CDR3 comprises 11 residues, both ends counted. The CDR3 region is CASSDPTSARV.

This sequence joins TRBV6-6 and TRBJ2-3, with 9 bases fitting TRBD1. With V trimmed by 0 bases and J by 5 bases, 9 bases remained unmatched. The CDR3 runs 17 residues. CDR1 is MNHNY and CDR2 is SVGAGI in the germline V gene (reference sequence). CDR3 in amino acids: CASSYSQTGGLGDTQYF. DNA for the CDR3: TGTGCCAGCAGTTACTCCCAGACAGGGGGTCTGGGAGATACGCAGTATTTT.

V and J are TRBV21-1 and TRBJ2-3. TRBV21-1 is a pseudogene segment. The CDR3 loop spans 15 amino acids. The CDR3 coding sequence is TGTGCCAGCAGCAAAGCGCGGATCAACACAGATACGCAGTATTTT. Its translation is CASSKARINTDTQYF.

The chain is built from TRBV4-2 and TRBJ2-7, with D perhaps TRBD2 (6 bases). The CDR3 spans 16 residues. V gave up 0 bases and J gave up 2 bases, with 14 bases separating them. Germline CDR1 is LGHNA and CDR2 is YNFKEQ. This CDR3 is CASSQDYPGVTYEQYF. As DNA, the CDR3 is TGTGCCAGCAGCCAAGATTATCCGGGGGTGACCTACGAGCAGTACTTC.

This clonotype came up once. This sequence joins TRBV28 and TRBJ1-2; D is uncertain. CDR1 is MDHEN and CDR2 is SYDVKM in the germline V gene. Trimming took 7 bases from V and 0 from J, leaving 6 bases between them. CDR3 length: 12 amino acids. The CDR3 region has the DNA TGTGCCAGCAAAATCCCTAACTATGGCTACACCTTC. Its translation: CASKIPNYGYTF.

This clonotype was found once. The rearrangement links TRBV5-1 to TRBJ1-5, with unresolved D. This CDR3 region has 13 residues. In germline, CDR1 is SGHRS, CDR2 YFSETQ. The ends were cut back, 2 bases at V and 1 base at J, with 4 bases in the middle. The CDR3 here is CASSFTSNQPQHF. CDR3 nucleotides: TGCGCCAGCAGCTTTACGAGCAATCAGCCCCAGCATTTT.

This clonotype was recorded a few times. The chain joins TRBV27 to TRBJ1-3, with a possible D match to TRBD1 (5 bases). Germline values: CDR1 MNHEY, CDR2 SMNVEV (reference sequence). With 5 bases removed from V and 7 bases from J, the gap between germline ends came to 12 bases. The CDR3 sequence is 13 residues long. As DNA, the CDR3 is TGTGCCAGCAGTGGGGGACTTCCGAACACCATATATTTT. Translation gives CASSGGLPNTIYF.

This chain connects TRBV4-1 to TRBJ2-5; 7 nucleotides agree with TRBD1. J was trimmed by 1 base and V by 4 bases; bases with no gene match: 3. The germline V gene encodes CDR1 MGHRA and CDR2 YSYEKL. The CDR3 spans 14 residues. The CDR3 region has the DNA TGCGCCAGCAGCCCGAGACAGGGCCAAGAGACCCAGTACTTC. It codes for CASSPRQGQETQYF.

The V and J genes are TRBV5-1 and TRBJ2-7; D possibly corresponds to TRBD1 (7 bases). V lost 4 bases, J lost 1 base, and 15 bases lay in between. Germline CDR1 and CDR2: SGHRS and YFSETQ. The CDR3 sequence is 15 residues long. The CDR3 region is CASSPRGTVSYEQYF. The CDR3 DNA follows: TGCGCCAGCAGCCCCCGCGGGACAGTTTCCTACGAGCAGTACTTC.

The table lists this clonotype with a few counts. V gene TRBV18 combines with J gene TRBJ2-1; 9 bases align to TRBD2. This CDR3 contains 15 residues. Germline V gene data show CDR1 as KGHSH and CDR2 as LQKENI. V trimming: 4 bases; J trimming: 6 bases; junction bases outside the gene matches: 7. CDR3 protein: CASSLGRAGGNEQFF. In DNA, the CDR3 is TGTGCCAGCTCACTGGGCCGAGCGGGAGGCAATGAGCAGTTCTTC.

The chain couples TRBV2 to TRBJ2-6; tentatively, D is TRBD1 (6 bases). CDR1 SNHLY and CDR2 FYNNEI come from the germline V gene. Trimming removed 8 bases from V and 3 bases from J, with 11 bases in between. The CDR3 totals 14 residues. The CDR3 reads CASCQGNGANVLTF. The CDR3 region has the DNA TGTGCCAGCTGCCAGGGGAATGGGGCCAACGTCCTGACTTTC.

V is TRBV4-1 and J is TRBJ1-3, with no clear D. The CDR3 is 16 amino acids. V lost 0 bases and J 0 bases, leaving 9 bases between the germline ends. CDR1 and CDR2 from the germline V gene are MGHRA and YSYEKL. In DNA form, the CDR3 reads TGCGCCAGCAGCCAAGAACCCCCAAGCTCTGGAAACACCATATATTTT. Encoded protein: CASSQEPPSSGNTIYF.

The chain uses TRBV7-9 and TRBJ2-6; D gene unclear. This CDR3 region has 16 residues. V lost 3 bases and J 0 bases, leaving 9 bases between the germline ends. Germline V lookup: CDR1 SEHNR, CDR2 FQNEAQ (reference sequence). The CDR3 DNA follows: TGTGCCAGCAGCTTTGACACGAACTCTGGGGCCAACGTCCTGACTTTC. Translating it yields CASSFDTNSGANVLTF. Supplemented by reference TRBV7-9 and TRBJ2-6, the full variable domain reads DTGVSQNPRHKITKRGQNVTFRCDPISEHNRLYWYRQTLGQGPEFLTYFQNEAQLEKSRLLSDRFSAERPKGSFSTLEIQRTEQGDSAMYLCASSFDTNSGANVLTFGAGSRLTVL.

This clonotype has more than one count but fewer than ten. This chain connects TRBV5-1 to TRBJ2-7; 7 bases fit TRBD2. Germline CDR1 and CDR2: SGHRS and YFSETQ. V trimming: 0 bases; J trimming: 4 bases; junction bases outside the gene matches: 7. This CDR3 spans 15 amino acids. CDR3 bases: TGCGCCAGCAGCTTGGGCAACCGCGGGGGATACGAGCAGTACTTC. Amino acid sequence: CASSLGNRGGYEQYF. Looking up the rest from reference TRBV5-1 and TRBJ2-7 gives the full variable domain: KAGVTQTPRYLIKTRGQQVTLSCSPISGHRSVSWYQQTPGQGLQFLFEYFSETQRNKGNFPGRFSGRQFSNSRSEMNVSTLELGDSALYLCASSLGNRGGYEQYFGPGTRLTVT.

The genes are TRBV21-1 and TRBJ2-7; whether TRBD2, the table's D call, matches the DNA was not checked. TRBV21-1 represents a pseudogene. The CDR3 has 16 amino acids. This CDR3 reads CASSKVWGPPWGEQYF. The CDR3 nucleotides are TGTGCCAGCAGCAAAGTCTGGGGCCCTCCCTGGGGCGAGCAGTACTTC.

This clonotype has more than one count but fewer than ten. This chain connects TRBV4-2 to TRBJ2-1, with 7 positions matching TRBD2. With 3 bases clipped from V and 5 bases from J, the junction kept 10 bases outside the gene matches. Germline V gene sequence: CDR1 LGHNA, CDR2 YNFKEQ. The CDR3 consists of 16 residues. CDR3: CASSQQGTSAHNEQFF. The DNA of the CDR3 is TGTGCCAGCAGCCAGCAAGGCACTAGCGCTCACAATGAGCAGTTCTTC.

The gene calls are TRBV7-9 and TRBJ2-3; 11 bases match TRBD2. V dropped 5 bases and J dropped 2; count of bases not matched to a gene: 6. The CDR3 loop spans 16 amino acids. Germline lookup yields CDR1 SEHNR and CDR2 FQNEAQ (reference sequence). CDR3: CASSPGLAANTDTQYF. CDR3 nucleotide sequence: TGTGCCAGCAGCCCGGGACTAGCGGCTAACACAGATACGCAGTATTTT.

The genes are TRBV10-3 and TRBJ2-7; TRBD1 matches 8 bases. CDR1 ENHRY and CDR2 SYGVKD come from the germline V gene. Trimming took 8 bases from V and 0 from J; bases not matched to a gene: 9. The CDR3 sequence is 15 residues long. DNA of the CDR3: TGTGCCATCCGGGCGACAGGGGACCTCTCCTACGAGCAGTACTTC. Its protein is CAIRATGDLSYEQYF.

This clonotype appeared a few times. J is TRBJ2-7 and V is TRBV28, with 7 bases lining up with TRBD1. The J segment lost 0 bases and the V segment lost 3 bases, leaving 8 bases of the junction unmatched. Germline V gene data show CDR1 as MDHEN and CDR2 as SYDVKM. This CDR3 region has 16 residues. The CDR3 here is CASSFAGTAPSYEQYF. DNA for the CDR3: TGTGCCAGCAGTTTTGCTGGGACAGCTCCCTCCTACGAGCAGTACTTC.

The V and J genes are TRBV19 and TRBJ1-1; D is undetermined. Germline CDR1 and CDR2: LNHDA and SQIVND (reference sequence). V lost 4 bases, J lost 1 base, and 7 bases lay in between. This CDR3 region has 13 residues. The CDR3 bases are TGTGCCAGTAGTAAGGTTACGAACACTGAAGCTTTCTTT. The encoded protein is CASSKVTNTEAFF.

This clonotype was observed a single time. The V gene is TRBV5-1, the J gene TRBJ2-7; 8 bases map to TRBD2. V was clipped by 4 bases and J by 3 bases; unmatched bases: 9. This CDR3 region has 15 residues. Germline loops: CDR1 SGHRS, CDR2 YFSETQ. The CDR3 here is CASSATSGLSYEQYF. In DNA, the CDR3 is TGCGCCAGCAGCGCCACTAGCGGCCTGAGCTACGAGCAGTACTTC. The full variable domain, its missing parts supplied by reference TRBV5-1 and TRBJ2-7, is KAGVTQTPRYLIKTRGQQVTLSCSPISGHRSVSWYQQTPGQGLQFLFEYFSETQRNKGNFPGRFSGRQFSNSRSEMNVSTLELGDSALYLCASSATSGLSYEQYFGPGTRLTVT.